The 4 T cell receptor beta chains given below trace back to one sample, sequenced in a study of T cell responses to AZD1222 COVID-19 vaccine. Assay used: immunoSEQ multiplex PCR; TCRdb lists only in-frame clones, some missing. The sample records more than 85,000 clones, nearly 90% being singletons. Sample: peripheral blood, taken 28 days after the second AZD1222 dose. All receptors derive from an adult who received the AZD1222 COVID-19 vaccine.

The chain couples TRBV7-2 to TRBJ2-5; D not resolved. CDR1 SGHTA and CDR2 FQGNSA come from the germline V gene. The V and J ends lost 4 bases and 2 bases respectively, with 11 bases between them. The CDR3 loop spans 14 amino acids. The CDR3 nucleotides read TGTGCCAGCAGCTCCACGGCTAGACAAGAGACCCAGTACTTC. Translated: CASSSTARQETQYF.

The chain is built from TRBV6-5 and TRBJ1-1; 8 nucleotides match TRBD1. The CDR3 loop spans 14 amino acids. Germline values: CDR1 MNHEY, CDR2 SVGAGI. V lost 5 bases and J lost 1; bases outside the gene matches: 3. CDR3 sequence: CASSPTGENTEAFF. CDR3 nucleotides: TGTGCCAGCAGTCCGACAGGGGAGAACACTGAAGCTTTCTTT.

The CDR3 here is CASSIPGRAGHTEAFF. The CDR3 coding sequence is TGTGCCAGTAGTATACCCGGCAGGGCCGGGCACACTGAAGCTTTCTTT. The V and J genes are TRBV19 and TRBJ1-1; the D gene is possibly TRBD1 (5 bases). The V gene's germline CDR1 is LNHDA and CDR2 SQIVND (reference sequence). There are 16 residues in the CDR3. Trimming stripped 2 bases from V and 3 bases from J, with 16 bases between.

This rearrangement joins TRBV6-5 to TRBJ1-3; no clear D. V shed 9 bases and J shed 0 bases, with 12 bases lying between them. Germline CDR1 and CDR2: MNHEY and SVGAGI. The CDR3 has 14 amino acids. The CDR3 region has the DNA TGTGCCAGTGGTCGGCGGTACTCTGGAAACACCATATATTTT. Its translation is CASGRRYSGNTIYF.